One and the same sample provided the 29 T cell receptor beta chains below, sequenced in a study of vaccination and CD4 T cells after COVID-19. Sequencing of the DNA from cultured CD4+ T cells was carried out with the Oncomine TCR Beta short-read assay. DNA came from CD4+ T cells after culture. In TCRdb, the PCR reads were re-called with MiXCR into one record per CDR3 protein. The sample gives around 7,200 distinct CDR3 sequences, 32% of which show up once; roughly 13% is in the top ten. These receptors' targets are unknown. Treatment reported: 10-day PBMC culture with coronavirus spike peptide pools or control peptides (ViraFEST assay). According to the study, CD4+ T cells from the unexposed donor were gathered ahead of the COVID-19 pandemic (2011-2018). The material sequenced was CD4+ T cells from blood, cultured in vitro. The receptor set was obtained from a human donor in good health.

This chain joins TRBV24-1 and TRBJ2-3; D may be TRBD1 (7 bases). Trimming removed 4 bases from V and 0 bases from J, with 13 bases in between. The germline V gene has CDR1 KGHDR and CDR2 SFDVKD. The CDR3 length is 16 residues. In DNA, the CDR3 is TGTGCCACCAGTGACCTGACAGGGACTAGCACAGATACGCAGTATTTT. Translated, it gives CATSDLTGTSTDTQYF.

This clonotype was detected a few times. This rearrangement joins TRBV7-8 to TRBJ2-5; perhaps TRBD1 as D (5 bases). Per the germline V gene, CDR1 is SGHVS and CDR2 is FQNEAQ. The V and J ends lost 4 bases and 2 bases respectively, with 17 bases between them. This CDR3 spans 16 amino acids. The CDR3 DNA reads as TGTGCCAGCAGCTCATTGGGCAGGGTCTTACAAGAGACCCAGTACTTC. The encoded protein is CASSSLGRVLQETQYF.

This clonotype is medium-sized (0.01 to 0.1%) in the sample. The rearrangement links TRBV7-8 to TRBJ2-5; a weak D match, TRBD2 (6 bases). Looked up from germline, CDR1 is SGHVS and CDR2 is FQNEAQ. This CDR3 is 15 amino acids long. Trimming took 4 bases from V and 0 from J, leaving 12 bases between them. This chain's CDR3 is CASSYASGDQETQYF. In nucleotides, the CDR3 is TGTGCCAGCAGCTACGCATCGGGAGACCAAGAGACCCAGTACTTC.

The rearrangement uses TRBV2 and TRBJ2-7; the D gene is possibly TRBD2 (6 bases). Germline assignment: CDR1 SNHLY and CDR2 FYNNEI. V lost 6 bases to trimming and J lost 3 bases, with 15 bases between them. The CDR3 covers 14 residues. CDR3 in DNA: TGTGCCAGCAGCGGACTTCCCGGGGGCTACGAGCAGTACTTC. This codes for CASSGLPGGYEQYF.

This clonotype was observed a few times. This rearrangement joins TRBV11-2 to TRBJ2-5; D is unclear. The CDR3 is 13 residues long. From germline, CDR1 is SGHAT and CDR2 FQNNGV. The V end lost 11 bases, the J end lost 7 bases, and 20 bases lay between the germline ends. For the CDR3, the DNA is TGTGCCTCCCGGAACCCCCCAGTCGGGACCCAGTACTTC. Translation gives CASRNPPVGTQYF.

In its sample, this clonotype ranks as medium-sized. DNA for the CDR3: TGTGCCACCAGCAGAGCCGGGACTAATTCACCCCTCCACTTT. It yields the protein CATSRAGTNSPLHF. The chain is built from TRBV15 and TRBJ1-6, with a possible D match to TRBD1 (5 bases). The germline gives CDR1 LNHNV, CDR2 YYDKDF (reference sequence). CDR3 length: 14 amino acids. Trimming took off 1 base at V and 6 bases at J, with 7 bases between the two ends.

V and J are TRBV7-2 and TRBJ1-1; D gene unclear. Trimming removed 3 bases from V and 7 bases from J, with 12 bases in between. There are 13 residues in the CDR3. Germline V gives CDR1 SGHTA, CDR2 FQGNSA. CDR3 amino acids: CASSFGRESEAFF. CDR3 sequence (DNA): TGTGCCAGCAGCTTTGGTCGGGAGAGTGAAGCTTTCTTT.

This chain joins TRBV25-1 and TRBJ2-3; D gene ambiguous. V dropped 7 bases and J dropped 0 bases, with 11 bases sitting between them. This CDR3 spans 14 amino acids. Germline assignment: CDR1 MGHDK and CDR2 SYGVNS. CDR3 bases: TGTGCCAGCACGGACGGGCGGAGCACAGATACGCAGTATTTT. Protein sequence: CASTDGRSTDTQYF.

The V call is TRBV2, the J call TRBJ2-3; D is uncertain. Germline loops: CDR1 SNHLY, CDR2 FYNNEI. With 3 bases removed from V and 2 bases from J, the gap between germline ends came to 0 bases. The CDR3 spans 11 residues. In DNA, the CDR3 is TGTGCCAGCAGTGACACAGATACGCAGTATTTT. Its translation is CASSDTDTQYF.

V is TRBV7-6 and J is TRBJ2-3; TRBD1 agrees at 11 bases. The junction had 14 bases not matched to a gene; V was cut back by 5 bases and J by 7 bases. The CDR3 loop spans 17 amino acids. Germline CDR1 and CDR2: SGHVS and FNYEAQ. CDR3 in amino acids: CASSPARDRGKENTQYF. The CDR3 DNA reads as TGTGCCAGCAGCCCTGCCCGGGACAGGGGGAAGGAGAATACGCAGTATTTT.

The chain recombines TRBV20-1 with TRBJ1-5; D gene ambiguous. Germline CDR1 DFQATT, CDR2 SNEGSKA (reference sequence). This CDR3 is built from 13 residues. Trimming pared 4 bases from V and 0 bases from J, leaving 7 bases between. In nucleotides, the CDR3 is TGCAGTGCTACTCAGTATAGCAATCAGCCCCAGCATTTT. It translates to CSATQYSNQPQHF.

The V and J genes are TRBV6-2 or TRBV6-3 and TRBJ2-1; the D is unclear. The V end lost 5 bases, the J end lost 13 bases, and 15 bases lay between the germline ends. The CDR3 length is 12 residues. Germline-derived CDR1 and CDR2 are MNHEY and SVGEGT. CDR3 sequence (DNA): TGTGCCAGCAGTGGCTGGTCCTTGGAACAGTTCTTC. Protein product: CASSGWSLEQFF.

This chain uses TRBV5-4 with TRBJ2-1; D might be TRBD2 (5 bases). The CDR3 spans 14 residues. Germline CDR1 SGHNT, CDR2 YYREEE (reference sequence). V gave up 3 bases and J gave up 7 bases, with 14 bases separating them. CDR3 region: CASSSRGGRNEQFF. The CDR3 DNA sequence: TGTGCCAGCAGCTCGCGAGGCGGGCGAAATGAGCAGTTCTTC.

The chain has TRBV5-4 and TRBJ1-2; no firm D call. This CDR3 spans 13 amino acids. Germline V gene sequence: CDR1 SGHNT, CDR2 YYREEE (reference sequence). Trimming removed 0 bases at V and 3 bases at J, with 6 bases between. The CDR3 coding sequence is TGTGCCAGCAGCTTGGAGGCAGACTATGGCTACACCTTC. This translates into CASSLEADYGYTF.

In its sample, this clonotype was seen a few times. This sequence joins TRBV20-1 and TRBJ2-3; TRBD1 agrees at 8 bases. CDR3 size: 13 residues. Germline CDR1 reads DFQATT; CDR2 reads SNEGSKA (reference sequence). V shed 3 bases and J 6 bases; nucleotides not matched to a gene: 5. The CDR3 nucleotides read TGCAGTGCTAGCGGGACAGGTGGGGATACGCAGTATTTT. Protein sequence: CSASGTGGDTQYF.

V gene TRBV20-1 combines with J gene TRBJ2-4; 7 nucleotides line up with TRBD1. Germline CDR1 and CDR2: DFQATT and SNEGSKA (reference sequence). The CDR3 is made up of 12 amino acids. V was clipped by 3 bases and J by 6 bases; unmatched bases: 2. CDR3 bases: TGCAGTGCTAGCGGGGACAGAAACATTCAGTACTTC. Residues: CSASGDRNIQYF.

The V gene is TRBV7-2, the J gene TRBJ1-3, with 9 bases matching TRBD1. V lost 1 base and J lost 0; bases outside the gene matches: 1. The CDR3 sequence is 16 residues long. CDR1 is SGHTA and CDR2 is FQGNSA in the germline V gene. In DNA form, the CDR3 reads TGTGCCAGCAGCTTAGGGACAGGGGACTCTGGAAACACCATATATTTT. Translated, it gives CASSLGTGDSGNTIYF.

This clonotype was counted between two and nine times. The chain uses TRBV27 and TRBJ2-7; D may correspond to TRBD1 or TRBD2 (7 bases each). Germline V CDR1 and CDR2: MNHEY, SMNVEV (reference sequence). There are 14 residues in the CDR3. V was cut by 8 bases and J by 0 bases, with 14 bases left in between. CDR3 amino acids: CASSQGGPSYEQYF. DNA of the CDR3: TGTGCCAGCTCCCAGGGGGGGCCCTCCTACGAGCAGTACTTC.

V and J are TRBV20-1 and TRBJ2-1; 8 bases are a match to TRBD1. This CDR3 is 12 amino acids long. Germline CDR1 and CDR2: DFQATT and SNEGSKA (reference sequence). V was clipped by 3 bases and J by 10 bases; unmatched bases: 5. CDR3 nucleotides: TGCAGTGCTAGGGGACAGGAGTGGGAGCAGTTCTTC. It yields the protein CSARGQEWEQFF.

This clonotype is classed as medium-sized. The rearrangement uses TRBV28 and TRBJ1-2, with D tentatively TRBD1 (5 bases). V was trimmed by 7 bases and J by 8 bases, leaving 14 bases between them. This CDR3 is 12 amino acids long. Germline lookup yields CDR1 MDHEN and CDR2 SYDVKM. Written as DNA, the CDR3 is TGTGCCAGCACCATCCAGGGTGGGGGCTACACCTTC. Translating gives CASTIQGGGYTF.

This chain uses TRBV6-1 with TRBJ1-1; D gene ambiguous. The CDR3 is 11 amino acids. The germline V gene encodes CDR1 MNHNS and CDR2 SASEGT. V shed 7 bases and J shed 11 bases, with 14 bases lying between them. The CDR3 bases are TGTGCCAGCACCGGAGGCCTCCTGGCTTTCTTT. Translation: CASTGGLLAFF.

Only a few counts were recorded for this clonotype. The chain recombines TRBV11-3 with TRBJ1-2; D might be TRBD1 (6 bases). V was clipped by 7 bases and J by 5 bases, with 14 bases between them. CDR3 size: 13 residues. Germline V gives CDR1 SGHNT, CDR2 YENEEA. The CDR3, as DNA: TGTGCCAGCACCACAACAGGGTTATATGGCTACACCTTC. This translates into CASTTTGLYGYTF.

The rearrangement links TRBV20-1 to TRBJ2-3; TRBD2 agrees at 13 bases. The trim removed 1 base at V and 4 bases at J, leaving 5 bases unmatched. From germline, CDR1 is DFQATT and CDR2 SNEGSKA (reference sequence). The CDR3 has 16 amino acids. The DNA of the CDR3 is TGCAGTGCTAGAGTCACTAGCGGGAGGGCCCCAGATACGCAGTATTTT. The encoded protein is CSARVTSGRAPDTQYF.

The chain carries TRBV7-6 and TRBJ2-1; D possibly corresponds to TRBD2 (7 bases). CDR1 SGHVS and CDR2 FNYEAQ come from the germline V gene. This CDR3 is 16 amino acids long. V was trimmed by 0 bases and J by 4 bases, leaving 13 bases between them. In DNA form, the CDR3 reads TGTGCCAGCAGCTTAGCCGCGCGGGGGCTGTACAATGAGCAGTTCTTC. It encodes CASSLAARGLYNEQFF.

The chain carries TRBV2 and TRBJ2-7; D gene unclear. The CDR3 runs 11 residues. Trimming left V 8 bases short and J 6 bases short, with 11 bases between. Germline V gives CDR1 SNHLY, CDR2 FYNNEI. The CDR3 reads CASDYSGEQYF. In DNA form, the CDR3 reads TGTGCCAGCGATTATTCGGGCGAGCAGTACTTC.

V gene TRBV7-2 combines with J gene TRBJ2-3; maybe TRBD2 (6 bases). The CDR3 runs to 17 residues. In germline, CDR1 is SGHTA, CDR2 FQGNSA. V dropped 4 bases and J dropped 3 bases, with 20 bases sitting between them. CDR3 loop: CASSYPSHGRWTDTQYF. The CDR3 DNA follows: TGTGCCAGCAGCTACCCATCCCACGGGAGATGGACAGATACGCAGTATTTT.

By its share, this clonotype is medium-sized. The V call is TRBV7-9, the J call TRBJ1-2; D call uncertain. Germline CDR1 and CDR2: SEHNR and FQNEAQ (reference sequence). V dropped 3 bases and J dropped 7 bases, with 6 bases sitting between them. This CDR3 has 11 amino acids. CDR3 sequence reads: CASSFLGGYTF. For the CDR3, the DNA is TGTGCCAGCAGCTTTTTGGGTGGCTACACCTTC.

The chain is built from TRBV7-8 and TRBJ2-2; 9 positions match TRBD1. Germline V CDR1 and CDR2: SGHVS, FQNEAQ. V shed 4 bases, J shed 4 bases, and the junction held 4 bases outside the gene matches. The CDR3 loop spans 15 amino acids. CDR3 nucleotides: TGTGCCAGCAGCTGGGACAGGGTGGGCACCGGGGAGCTGTTTTTT. Amino acid sequence: CASSWDRVGTGELFF.

The chain has TRBV7-9 and TRBJ2-7; TRBD2 matches 8 bases. The CDR3 is 15 amino acids. The V gene's germline CDR1 is SEHNR and CDR2 FQNEAQ (reference sequence). J was trimmed by 7 bases and V by 5 bases; bases with no gene match: 13. The CDR3 loop is CASSEIAGPRGEQYF. DNA for the CDR3: TGTGCCAGCAGCGAAATAGCGGGACCCCGGGGGGAGCAGTACTTC.